This TCR beta chain was identified during a study of a mutant IDH1 vaccine in newly diagnosed glioma. The germline V gene encodes CDR1 SGHAT and CDR2 FQDESV (reference sequence). The CDR3 extends over 15 amino acids. V lost 1 base to trimming and J lost 2 bases, with 9 bases between them. The repertoire was sequenced with immunoSEQ multiplex PCR; TCRdb's copy has only in-frame clones and lacks some. Of about 85,000 clones in the sample, roughly 89% were seen once. Time point in this sample: week 47, end of study. Doses comprised 300 ug of mutant IDH1 20-mer peptide each, plus topical imiquimod. Notes on this clone: What it recognizes is unknown.

Sequenced material: PBMCs, taken from a glioma patient whose treatment included an IDH1 peptide vaccine. The rearrangement joins TRBV11-1 to TRBJ1-5; tentatively, D is TRBD1 (6 bases). This TCR was recovered from a woman in her forties or fifties with glioma. The CDR3 reads CASSLGGQGNQPQHF. Here the CDR3 DNA reads TGTGCCAGCAGCTTAGGGGGGCAGGGCAATCAGCCCCAGCATTTT. Combining the CDR3 with reference TRBV11-1 and TRBJ1-5 gives the whole variable domain EAEVAQSPRYKITEKSQAVAFWCDPISGHATLYWYRQILGQGPELLVQFQDESVVDDSQLPKDRFSAERLKGVDSTLKIQPAELGDSAMYLCASSLGGQGNQPQHFGDGTRLSIL.